Described below is a single T cell receptor (beta chain) sequence and its context. Its antigen is as yet unknown. TCRdb used MiXCR to reprocess the 5' RACE reads, holding one entry per CDR3 protein. In the table there are approximately 500,000 distinct CDR3 sequences, roughly 23% of which are singletons. Trimming removed 4 bases from V and 8 bases from J, with 20 bases in between. This CDR3 has 15 residues. Germline V lookup: CDR1 SGHVS, CDR2 FQNEAQ. This record comes from a study of T-cell memory formation after mild COVID-19. General study results and limits: Cross-reactive memory apparently joined, as some responding clones appeared in pre-infection memory. Largely, contracting CD4+ clones fell within CM and EM, and contracting CD8+ clones within EMRA. Later expanders leaned CD4+, whereas clones that contracted between day 15 and 85 were balanced CD4/CD8.

The V and J genes are TRBV7-8 and TRBJ1-2, with a tentative D call TRBD1 (5 bases). What was sequenced was PBMCs or a T cell subset sorted from them (not recorded which). The source of this sequence is an adult woman who had mild COVID-19 (a few samples of this study predate the infection). Cell type and time point are not known. The CDR3, as DNA: TGTGCCAGCAGCTCAACCCCAGGGACCCTAAAGGGCTACACCTTC. Its translation is CASSSTPGTLKGYTF.